This T cell receptor (beta chain) is drawn from a study of B cell selection in AIRE deficiency. Points from the study as a whole: Shared Treg sequences were biased toward short CDR3s with few non-templated nucleotide insertions. Approximately 30% of healthy-donor shared Treg TCRbeta sequences appeared in patient Tconv cells. Only TCRbeta was sequenced; 35% to 40% of shared healthy Treg sequences appeared in Tconv.

With respect to this clone: Its target is unknown.

Trimming stripped 6 bases from V and 11 bases from J, with 20 bases between. Per the germline V gene, CDR1 is MNHEY and CDR2 is SVGAGI. This CDR3 spans 14 amino acids. Per the study methods: Patients' conventional T cells yielded 110,000 or so distinct TCRbeta sequences; donors' roughly 1.3x10^5. Assay: immunoSEQ multiplex PCR; the TCRdb copy retains only in-frame clones and omits some. V and J calls and clone size are as listed in that table; D and trimming were resolved from the DNA. The sample lists 20,000 to 25,000 clones, around 97% occurring once. CD4+CD127+ cells were sorted as the conventional CD4 T cells.

This clonotype was obtained from a human donor with AIRE deficiency. Sequenced: conventional CD4+ T cells sorted from PBMCs. This sequence joins TRBV6-5 and TRBJ2-1; D call uncertain. The CDR3 bases are TGTGCCAGCAGGCTGAACCCCCAATCCGGCAAGCAGTTCTTC. Amino acids: CASRLNPQSGKQFF.